These 13 T cell receptor beta chains were sequenced from one sample in a study of cytomegalovirus exposure and HLA in healthy donors. A multiplex PCR was run with 60 Vbeta primers and 13 Jbeta primers. Profiling relied on immunoSEQ multiplex PCR, and the TCRdb table lists in-frame clones only, not all of them. The table records more than 110,000 clones, approximately 73% of them present only once. Sequencing was done on a sample of PBMCs. These TCRs come from a woman aged 40 to 50 in good health and CMV-seronegative.

This chain joins TRBV28 and TRBJ2-2; weak D call: TRBD2 (7 bases). The CDR3 is made up of 17 amino acids. CDR1 and CDR2 (germline): MDHEN, SYDVKM. Trimming shortened V by 2 bases and J by 4 bases, and 17 bases separated the two germline ends. The chain's CDR3 is CASSLVGGTISTGELFF. Written as DNA, the CDR3 is TGTGCCAGCAGTTTAGTGGGGGGGACAATCAGCACCGGGGAGCTGTTTTTT.

In this sample, this clone turned up many times. V usage is TRBV6-4 and J usage is TRBJ2-3, with 12 positions matching TRBD1. V lost 3 bases, J lost 6 bases, and 7 bases stayed unmatched. The CDR3 has 16 residues. Germline V CDR1 and CDR2: MRHNA, SNTAGT. The CDR3 nucleotides are TGTGCCAGCAGTGAAGCCGGGACAGGGGGCATGGATACGCAGTATTTT. This encodes CASSEAGTGGMDTQYF.

This clone was found a few times. This sequence joins TRBV6-5 and TRBJ1-5; a weak D match, TRBD1 (6 bases). Germline V gene sequence: CDR1 MNHEY, CDR2 SVGAGI. With 5 bases removed from V and 15 bases from J, the gap between germline ends came to 20 bases. The CDR3 is 13 residues long. The CDR3 coding sequence is TGTGCCAGCAGTAAAACCGGACAGCCGGCATGGCATTTT. Protein product: CASSKTGQPAWHF.

CDR3: CASTSSGNTIYF. The CDR3 nucleotides read TGTGCCAGCACCTCCTCTGGAAACACCATATATTTT. V and J are TRBV6-5 and TRBJ1-3; D remains ambiguous. CDR1 and CDR2 from the germline V gene are MNHEY and SVGAGI. V was shortened by 7 bases and J by 0 bases, with 4 bases between the two germline ends. The CDR3 runs to 12 residues.

V is TRBV7-2 and J is TRBJ1-1; D is uncertain. V was cut by 1 base and J by 3 bases, with 9 bases left in between. Per the germline V gene, CDR1 is SGHTA and CDR2 is FQGNSA. There are 14 residues in the CDR3. CDR3 bases: TGTGCCAGCAGCTTAGTAGGCGGGGACACTGAAGCTTTCTTT. This sequence encodes CASSLVGGDTEAFF.

The rearrangement links TRBV28 to TRBJ2-7, with 9 bases that match TRBD1. Per germline, CDR1 MDHEN and CDR2 SYDVKM. This CDR3 is 17 amino acids long. The J segment lost 2 bases and the V segment lost 2 bases, leaving 10 bases of the junction unmatched. The chain's CDR3 is CASSLNPPTGGAYEQYV. Here the CDR3 DNA reads TGTGCCAGCAGTTTAAACCCGCCGACAGGGGGAGCCTACGAGCAGTACGTC.

This sequence joins TRBV7-6 and TRBJ1-2; a possible D gene is TRBD1 (5 bases). There are 15 residues in the CDR3. V was pared by 1 base and J by 6 bases, with 15 bases between. CDR1 SGHVS and CDR2 FNYEAQ come from the germline V gene. The CDR3 DNA reads as TGTGCCAGCAGCTTAGGGCAGGGTTGGGCTGATGGCTACACCTTC. Residues: CASSLGQGWADGYTF.

The chain combines TRBV5-1 with TRBJ2-2; 8 positions agree with TRBD1. CDR3 size: 15 residues. Trimming took 3 bases from V and 4 from J; bases not matched to a gene: 5. Germline loops: CDR1 SGHRS, CDR2 YFSETQ. The CDR3 bases are TGCGCCAGCAGCTCTGGACAGGGTGCCACCGGGGAGCTGTTTTTT. Protein: CASSSGQGATGELFF.

This clone was seen a few times. The chain combines TRBV4-1 with TRBJ1-5; perhaps TRBD1 as D (5 bases). The V end lost 4 bases, the J end lost 10 bases, and 14 bases lay between the germline ends. Germline V gene lookup returns CDR1 MGHRA and CDR2 YSYEKL. The CDR3 is made up of 13 amino acids. The CDR3 nucleotides are TGCGCCAGCAGCCGCGCAGTCGGGGGTCCCCAGCATTTT. It translates to CASSRAVGGPQHF.

The chain is built from TRBV27 and TRBJ1-5, with 7 bases that match TRBD1. CDR3 length: 15 residues. Looked up from germline, CDR1 is MNHEY and CDR2 is SMNVEV (reference sequence). V shed 6 bases and J 0 bases; nucleotides not matched to a gene: 5. The CDR3 sequence: CASRKDRYSNQPQHF. The CDR3, as DNA: TGTGCCAGCAGAAAGGACAGGTATAGCAATCAGCCCCAGCATTTT.

Worth noting for this clone: An end of the junction does not agree with germline; a read error may underlie this. The chain joins TRBV7-7 to TRBJ1-2; TRBD1 aligns across 8 bases. The CDR3 totals 19 residues. CDR1 and CDR2 from the germline V gene are SSHAT and FNYEAQ (reference sequence). CDR3 coding DNA: TGTGCTAGCAGCACTCGGACAGGGCGATCCGAAAAGTCTAACTATGGCTACACCTTC. Its protein product is CASSTRTGRSEKSNYGYTF.

The chain uses TRBV5-5 and TRBJ2-5; 7 nucleotides align to TRBD1. The assigned J gene may be wrong: the sequence end matches TRBJ2-7 better. Per germline, CDR1 SGHKS and CDR2 YYEKEE (reference sequence). The CDR3 is made up of 14 amino acids. CDR3 sequence: CASSKQGNLDEQYF. The CDR3 DNA reads TGTGCCAGCAGCAAACAGGGGAATTTGGACGAGCAGTACTTC.

Remarks on this clone: Since the CDR3 does not end with the conserved phenylalanine or tryptophan, this likely comes from a read error. The DNA is left out, because the CDR3 cannot be placed on it with certainty; the CDR3 is given as TCRdb lists it. CDR3 sequence: CASSQDGTGGLFL. V is TRBV4-2 and J is TRBJ2-3; TRBD1, as called in the table, went unchecked against the DNA. The CDR3 adds up to 13 amino acids, both ends counted. CDR1 and CDR2 (germline): LGHNA, YNFKEQ.